One sample yielded the 4 T cell receptor beta chains listed below, sequenced in a study of cytomegalovirus exposure and HLA in healthy donors. PCR used 60 Vbeta primers and 13 Jbeta primers. The protocol was immunoSEQ multiplex PCR, while the TCRdb copy is restricted to in-frame clones and leaves out a portion. The sample carries approximately 150,000 clones, roughly three quarters recorded once. The sequenced sample was PBMCs. Source of these receptors: a male donor in good health and CMV-seronegative.

The genes are TRBV10-3 and TRBJ1-4, with 7 bases matching TRBD1. The J segment lost 8 bases and the V segment lost 3 bases, leaving 6 bases of the junction unmatched. CDR1 and CDR2 from the germline V gene are ENHRY and SYGVKD. The CDR3 has 14 residues. CDR3 sequence: CAISEGTVGEKLFF. CDR3 coding DNA: TGTGCCATCAGTGAAGGGACAGTGGGAGAAAAACTGTTTTTT.

This clone appeared a few times. The V and J genes are TRBV30 and TRBJ2-7, with a possible D match to TRBD1 (5 bases). The CDR3 runs to 13 residues. The V gene lost 2 bases and the J gene lost 3 bases, with 11 bases spanning the gap. Germline values: CDR1 GTSNPN, CDR2 SVGIG (reference sequence). In nucleotides, the CDR3 is TGTGCCTGGAGTTGGGGCGGTCACTACGAGCAGTACTTC. This gives the protein CAWSWGGHYEQYF.

V gene TRBV2 combines with J gene TRBJ2-7; 8 nucleotides line up with TRBD2. Germline CDR1 SNHLY, CDR2 FYNNEI. V gave up 4 bases and J gave up 3 bases; unmatched junction bases: 5. The length of the CDR3 is 14 residues. CDR3: CASSAERGLYEQYF. The CDR3 coding sequence is TGTGCCAGCAGTGCGGAGCGGGGGCTCTACGAGCAGTACTTC.

V gene TRBV11-3 combines with J gene TRBJ2-1; D gene ambiguous. The V and J ends lost 0 bases and 8 bases respectively, with 11 bases between them. Per the germline V gene, CDR1 is SGHNT and CDR2 is YENEEA. CDR3 length: 14 residues. CDR3 loop: CASSLDGLEDEQFF. The CDR3 DNA reads as TGTGCCAGCAGCTTAGATGGTTTAGAGGATGAGCAGTTCTTC.